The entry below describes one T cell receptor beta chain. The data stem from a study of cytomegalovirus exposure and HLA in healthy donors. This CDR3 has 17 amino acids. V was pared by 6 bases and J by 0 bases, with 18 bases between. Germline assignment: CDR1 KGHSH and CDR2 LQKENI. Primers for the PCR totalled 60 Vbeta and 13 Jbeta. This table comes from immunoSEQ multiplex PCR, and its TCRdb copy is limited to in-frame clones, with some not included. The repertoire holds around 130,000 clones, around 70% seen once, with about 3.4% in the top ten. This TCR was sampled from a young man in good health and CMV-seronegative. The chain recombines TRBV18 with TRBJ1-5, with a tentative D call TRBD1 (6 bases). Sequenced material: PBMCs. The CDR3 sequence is CASSPTGLPRSNQPQHF. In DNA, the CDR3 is TGTGCCAGCTCGCCGACAGGTCTGCCACGTAGCAATCAGCCCCAGCATTTT.